What follows is one T cell receptor (beta chain) and its context. The V end lost 2 bases, the J end lost 6 bases, and 17 bases lay between the germline ends. The V gene's germline CDR1 is MNHEY and CDR2 SVGEGT. CDR3 length: 15 amino acids. This specimen belongs to a study of T cell responses to AZD1222 COVID-19 vaccine. Measured with immunoSEQ multiplex PCR; TCRdb has only the in-frame clones, and not every one. The repertoire holds around 200,000 clones, with 90% to 95% as singletons. The chain couples TRBV6-2 or TRBV6-3 to TRBJ2-7, with a tentative D call TRBD2 (6 bases). Sample: peripheral blood, taken on day 0 of AZD1222 vaccination. The clonotype comes from an adult in good health. CDR3 sequence (DNA): TGTGCCAGCAGTTACGGGCGGGAAGGGTACTCCGAGCAGTACTTC. Encoded protein: CASSYGREGYSEQYF.